The 32 T cell receptor beta chains given below trace back to one sample, sequenced in a study of molecular identifiers for immune sequencing clone quantification. MiXCR, applied by TCRdb to the PCR reads, yields one record per CDR3 protein. The sample holds hundreds of thousands of distinct CDR3 sequences; about 22% are singletons and the top ten take 0.81%. Sequences were obtained from naive CD8+ T cells from blood, with Jurkat cell RNA spiked in. This sample's subset: FACS-sorted CD8+CD4-CCR7+CD45RA+ naive T cells. The receptors stem from a human donor in good health. Some libraries in this study had Jurkat cell RNA spiked in.

This chain uses TRBV3-1 with TRBJ2-3; D unclear. V lost 4 bases, J lost 2 bases, and 13 bases lay in between. The CDR3 contains 15 residues. Germline loops: CDR1 LGHDT, CDR2 YNNKEL (reference sequence). The CDR3 DNA is TGTGCCAGCAGCCCGCTCCAGGAGAACACAGATACGCAGTATTTT. This sequence encodes CASSPLQENTDTQYF.

Worth noting for this clonotype: A much larger clone lies a single base off, so this may be a read error. V is TRBV14 and J is TRBJ2-7; D gene uncertain. The CDR3 totals 13 residues. V was pared by 1 base and J by 5 bases, with 9 bases between. CDR1 and CDR2 (germline): SGHDN, FVKESK. The chain's CDR3 is CASSQASGNEQYF. DNA of the CDR3: TGTGCCAGCAGCCAAGCGAGTGGGAACGAGCAGTACTTC.

In its sample, this clonotype was seen a few times. The CDR3 here is CASSPFGTDTQYF. In DNA form, the CDR3 reads TGTGCCAGCTCACCATTCGGCACAGATACGCAGTATTTT. This sequence joins TRBV18 and TRBJ2-3, with D unclear. Trimming pared 2 bases from V and 1 base from J, leaving 4 bases between. There are 13 residues in the CDR3. Germline lookup yields CDR1 KGHSH and CDR2 LQKENI.

This clonotype was detected ten times or more. The rearrangement uses TRBV27 and TRBJ2-7; D is ambiguous. The CDR3 loop spans 15 amino acids. V was shortened by 2 bases and J by 9 bases, with 20 bases between the two germline ends. Germline CDR1 is MNHEY and CDR2 is SMNVEV (reference sequence). CDR3 region: CASSLTWVARIGQYF. As DNA, the CDR3 is TGTGCCAGCAGTTTAACTTGGGTCGCCAGGATCGGGCAGTACTTC.

This clonotype was detected ten times or more. The chain recombines TRBV5-4 with TRBJ1-2; D gene uncertain. Per germline, CDR1 SGHNT and CDR2 YYREEE (reference sequence). There are 16 residues in the CDR3. With 0 bases removed from V and 5 bases from J, the gap between germline ends came to 17 bases. CDR3 DNA: TGTGCCAGCAGCTTGGCCCCGCGGGGTAGTGGTTATGGCTACACCTTC. It encodes CASSLAPRGSGYGYTF.

This clonotype has ten or more counts. The chain recombines TRBV6-5 with TRBJ2-3; D not resolved. There are 13 residues in the CDR3. V was clipped by 0 bases and J by 6 bases, with 7 bases between them. Germline CDR1 reads MNHEY; CDR2 reads SVGAGI. DNA for the CDR3: TGTGCCAGCAGTTACTCGGCTGTGGATACGCAGTATTTT. Translation: CASSYSAVDTQYF.

This clonotype has only a few counts. The chain carries TRBV28 and TRBJ1-2; the match to TRBD1 covers 10 bases. CDR1 is MDHEN, CDR2 SYDVKM, per germline. Unmatched junction bases numbered 8, after V lost 3 bases and J lost 4 bases. The CDR3 has 16 amino acids. This CDR3 is CASSFGTGDLTYGYTF. The CDR3 nucleotides read TGTGCCAGCAGTTTTGGGACAGGGGACCTAACCTATGGCTACACCTTC.

Turning to this clonotype: This may be a read error: a much more frequent sequence differs by one nucleotide. This is likely a read error, given that the CDR3 carries no conserved phenylalanine or tryptophan at its end. V and J are TRBV7-8 and TRBJ2-7; 12 nucleotides match TRBD2. This CDR3 is 16 amino acids long. J lost 6 bases, V lost 5 bases, and 11 bases had no gene match. The germline gives CDR1 SGHVS, CDR2 FQNEAQ. CDR3: CASSPGLAGPLGEQYS. DNA of the CDR3: TGTGCCAGCAGCCCAGGACTAGCGGGGCCCCTGGGCGAGCAGTACTCC.

Regarding this clonotype: A read error is possible here, since a much larger clone lies one base away. The chain couples TRBV9 to TRBJ2-3, with 7 nucleotides matching TRBD2. After removal of 0 bases from V and 2 bases from J, the junction contained 6 bases not matched to a gene. The germline V gene has CDR1 SGDLS and CDR2 YYNGEE. The CDR3 consists of 16 residues. The DNA for the CDR3 is TGTGCCAGCAGCGTAGATGCTAGCGGATACACAGATACGCAGTATTTT. This codes for CASSVDASGYTDTQYF.

This clonotype was seen repeatedly, ten times or more. V is TRBV9 and J is TRBJ2-3; 10 bases map to TRBD2. This CDR3 is built from 16 residues. Germline V gene lookup returns CDR1 SGDLS and CDR2 YYNGEE. With 0 bases clipped from V and 4 bases from J, the junction kept 5 bases outside the gene matches. The CDR3 region is CASSVAASGSPDTQYF. In nucleotides, the CDR3 is TGTGCCAGCAGCGTAGCCGCTAGCGGGAGTCCAGATACGCAGTATTTT.

In regard to this clonotype: A read error is possible here, since a much larger clone lies one base away. The chain has TRBV5-1 and TRBJ2-3; TRBD1 matches at 8 bases. V lost 6 bases and J lost 1; bases outside the gene matches: 10. Germline V CDR1 and CDR2: SGHRS, YFSETQ. The CDR3 is 16 amino acids. CDR3 amino acids: CASNSGQGMGTDTQYF. CDR3 DNA sequence: TGCGCCAGCAACTCCGGACAGGGAATGGGCACAGATACGCAGTATTTT.

This clonotype has a count of ten or more. This rearrangement joins TRBV12-3 or TRBV12-4 to TRBJ1-2; the match to TRBD1 covers 7 bases. V shed 7 bases and J 4 bases; nucleotides not matched to a gene: 6. The CDR3 extends over 13 amino acids. CDR3 nucleotides: TGTGCCAGCAACCCGGGACAGAGCTATGGCTACACCTTC. Amino acids: CASNPGQSYGYTF.

Ten or more counts support this clonotype. This rearrangement joins TRBV7-8 to TRBJ1-1; D unclear. The CDR3 totals 15 residues. Looked up from germline, CDR1 is SGHVS and CDR2 is FQNEAQ. Trimming cost V 1 base and J 0 bases, with 9 bases left between them. The CDR3 loop reads CASSLDGRMNTEAFF. DNA of the CDR3: TGTGCCAGCAGCTTAGACGGACGGATGAACACTGAAGCTTTCTTT. The variable domain in full, with the rest retrieved from reference TRBV7-8 and TRBJ1-1, is GAGVSQSPRYKVAKRGQDVALRCDPISGHVSLFWYQQALGQGPEFLTYFQNEAQLDKSGLPSDRFFAERPEGSVSTLKIQRTQQEDSAVYLCASSLDGRMNTEAFFGQGTRLTVV.

The V gene is TRBV12-3 or TRBV12-4, the J gene TRBJ2-1, with TRBD1 identical over 9 bases. This CDR3 spans 14 amino acids. The V gene end was trimmed by 6 bases and the J gene end by 7 bases; junction bases not matched to a gene: 7. The CDR3 DNA reads TGTGCCAGCAGACCCGGGACAGGGAGGAATGAGCAGTTCTTC. It is translated as CASRPGTGRNEQFF.

The V call is TRBV29-1, the J call TRBJ2-1, with 9 bases identical to TRBD1. CDR1 is SQVTM, CDR2 ANQGSEA, per germline. Unmatched junction bases numbered 4, after V lost 4 bases and J lost 0 bases. CDR3 length: 15 residues. The CDR3 is CSVAGTGRSYNEQFF. CDR3 DNA: TGCAGCGTTGCAGGGACAGGGCGCTCCTACAATGAGCAGTTCTTC.

This clonotype was counted between two and nine times. V gene TRBV27 combines with J gene TRBJ2-5, with D perhaps TRBD1 (5 bases). CDR1 and CDR2 (germline): MNHEY, SMNVEV (reference sequence). Trimming removed 3 bases at V and 1 base at J, with 6 bases between. The CDR3 covers 13 residues. The CDR3 bases are TGTGCCAGCAGTTTTCAGGGCCAAGAGACCCAGTACTTC. Its protein product is CASSFQGQETQYF.

With regard to this clonotype: A much larger clone lies a single base off, so this may be a read error. V usage is TRBV11-2 and J usage is TRBJ2-1; 10 nucleotides agree with TRBD2. The V and J ends lost 4 bases and 1 base, in that order; junction bases with no gene match: 10. The CDR3 contains 18 residues. Germline V gene lookup returns CDR1 SGHAT and CDR2 FQNNGV. CDR3 residues: CASSSKQLAGPSYNEQFF. The CDR3 nucleotides are TGTGCCAGCAGCTCGAAACAACTAGCGGGGCCTTCCTACAATGAGCAGTTCTTC.

This clonotype has a count of ten or more. The genes are TRBV5-1 and TRBJ1-2, with D hard to call. The germline V gene has CDR1 SGHRS and CDR2 YFSETQ. This CDR3 is built from 16 residues. Trimming cost V 4 bases and J 7 bases, with 23 bases left between them. CDR3 DNA sequence: TGCGCCAGCAGCCCCGATGGGATGAGTTTTGGTTCTGGCTACACCTTC. This sequence encodes CASSPDGMSFGSGYTF.

This clonotype was detected ten times or more. This chain links TRBV13 with TRBJ1-1, with 8 positions matching TRBD1. V lost 4 bases to trimming and J lost 1 base; unmatched junction nucleotides: 2. This CDR3 is built from 14 residues. The germline V gene encodes CDR1 PRHDT and CDR2 FYEKMQ (reference sequence). CDR3 residues: CASSWGQENTEAFF. The DNA of the CDR3 is TGTGCCAGCAGCTGGGGACAGGAGAACACTGAAGCTTTCTTT. Variable domain in full (rest from reference TRBV13 and TRBJ1-1): AAGVIQSPRHLIKEKRETATLKCYPIPRHDTVYWYQQGPGQDPQFLISFYEKMQSDKGSIPDRFSAQQFSDYHSELNMSSLELGDSALYFCASSWGQENTEAFFGQGTRLTVV.

This clonotype was observed at least ten times. The chain uses TRBV6-5 and TRBJ2-7; D might be TRBD1 (5 bases). Trimming took off 7 bases at V and 4 bases at J, with 14 bases between the two ends. The CDR3 is 13 amino acids. Germline V gene lookup returns CDR1 MNHEY and CDR2 SVGAGI. Written as DNA, the CDR3 is TGTGCCAGCATGACAGCCTCGCCGTACGAGCAGTACTTC. Translation: CASMTASPYEQYF.

In its sample, this clonotype was seen many times. The V call is TRBV3-1, the J call TRBJ1-1, with a tentative D call TRBD1 (6 bases). CDR1 is LGHDT and CDR2 is YNNKEL in the germline V gene (reference sequence). This CDR3 is 14 amino acids long. Trimming stripped 1 base from V and 7 bases from J, with 13 bases between. The CDR3 region is CASSQVGTRFEAFF. The CDR3 region has the DNA TGTGCCAGCAGCCAAGTTGGGACACGATTTGAAGCTTTCTTT.

At least ten counts were recorded for this clonotype. The chain is built from TRBV12-3 or TRBV12-4 and TRBJ2-2, with a tentative D call TRBD1 (6 bases). V was shortened by 6 bases and J by 1 base, with 18 bases between the two germline ends. The CDR3 length is 17 residues. CDR3 coding DNA: TGTGCCAGCAGGGGACACGAAATTGAGCGGAACACCGGGGAGCTGTTTTTT. This gives the protein CASRGHEIERNTGELFF.

The chain is built from TRBV19 and TRBJ2-3; D ambiguous. CDR1 and CDR2 (germline): LNHDA, SQIVND (reference sequence). The V end was cut by 0 bases, the J end by 0 bases, with 10 bases between. This CDR3 is 16 amino acids long. For the CDR3, the DNA is TGTGCCAGTAGTATAGATGTCGGAAGGAGCACAGATACGCAGTATTTT. Translation gives CASSIDVGRSTDTQYF.

The chain has TRBV19 and TRBJ2-3, with TRBD2 identical over 7 bases. J gave up 1 base and V 10 bases, and 8 bases lay outside the gene matches. CDR3 length: 14 residues. Germline CDR1 reads LNHDA; CDR2 reads SQIVND (reference sequence). Here the CDR3 reads CATAGDYRTDTQYF. The CDR3 region has the DNA TGTGCCACAGCTGGGGACTACCGCACAGATACGCAGTATTTT.

In its sample, this clonotype was seen many times. DNA for the CDR3: TGTGCCAGCAGTTTCATCGAGGGTACTGAAGCTTTCTTT. This gives the protein CASSFIEGTEAFF. The V and J genes are TRBV12-3 or TRBV12-4 and TRBJ1-1; D ambiguous. Trimming removed 3 bases at V and 5 bases at J, with 10 bases between. The CDR3 length is 13 residues.

The CDR3 nucleotides are TGTGCCAGCAGCACCACCGAGGTTTCGGGTCCCCGGGGGGACGGAAACACCATATATTTT. Translated: CASSTTEVSGPRGDGNTIYF. The rearrangement uses TRBV7-9 and TRBJ1-3; TRBD1 might be the D (5 bases). The CDR3 runs to 20 residues. Germline V lookup: CDR1 SEHNR, CDR2 FQNEAQ (reference sequence). With 5 bases removed from V and 4 bases from J, the gap between germline ends came to 30 bases.

This clonotype has at least ten counts. The chain couples TRBV6-5 to TRBJ2-7; 9 bases map to TRBD1. V lost 0 bases to trimming and J lost 2 bases; unmatched junction nucleotides: 5. The germline V gene encodes CDR1 MNHEY and CDR2 SVGAGI. This CDR3 comprises 16 residues. The CDR3 nucleotides read TGTGCCAGCAGTTACTCGGAGACAGGGGGACCCTACGAGCAGTACTTC. The encoded protein is CASSYSETGGPYEQYF.

The sample holds many counts of this clonotype. The chain joins TRBV12-3 or TRBV12-4 to TRBJ1-1; weak D call: TRBD1 (6 bases). The CDR3 covers 14 residues. V lost 3 bases, J lost 2 bases, and 10 bases lay in between. The DNA for the CDR3 is TGTGCCAGCAGTTTTTACAGGGAAAACACTGAAGCTTTCTTT. Its translation: CASSFYRENTEAFF.

This clonotype was counted only a few times. The chain has TRBV20-1 and TRBJ2-3; no clear D. Per the germline V gene, CDR1 is DFQATT and CDR2 is SNEGSKA (reference sequence). V was shortened by 1 base and J by 4 bases, with 9 bases between the two germline ends. This CDR3 region has 13 residues. The CDR3 DNA sequence: TGCAGTGCTAGAGGGCCCCTTCCAGATACGCAGTATTTT. Its translation: CSARGPLPDTQYF.

In its sample, this clonotype was seen many times. CDR3 protein: CASSPGGGREPQHF. The CDR3 region has the DNA TGTGCCAGCAGCCCCGGTGGGGGGAGGGAGCCCCAGCATTTT. This chain connects TRBV6-5 to TRBJ1-5; possible D gene TRBD1, 5 bases. CDR1 and CDR2 (germline): MNHEY, SVGAGI. CDR3 length equals 14 residues. V lost 6 bases to trimming and J lost 8 bases, with 17 bases between them.

Only a few counts were recorded for this clonotype. The junction and the germline gene differ at one end; a read error may be behind it. The V and J genes are TRBV6-2 or TRBV6-3 and TRBJ2-1, with 12 nucleotides matching TRBD2. The CDR3 runs 13 residues. CDR1 and CDR2 from the germline V gene are MNHEY and SVGEGT. CDR3 sequence reads: CASSYASGREGVF. The CDR3 DNA reads TGTGCCAGCAGTTACGCTAGCGGGAGGGAAGGGGTCTTC.

Note on this clonotype: Given a much more abundant clone one base away, this may be a read error. The V call is TRBV28, the J call TRBJ2-5; 7 bases match TRBD1. Looked up from germline, CDR1 is MDHEN and CDR2 is SYDVKM. The CDR3 is 14 amino acids. CDR3 amino acids: CASGLGQIKETQYF. The CDR3 DNA is TGTGCCAGCGGTTTGGGACAGATAAAAGAGACCCAGTACTTC.